This T cell receptor (beta chain) was documented in a study of blood T cells in healthy people across ages. Whole-study results and caveats: Shifts in expanded clonotypes may have been confounded by donor CMV status, which was unknown.

Approximately 9.7 milliliters was the volume of peripheral blood drawn from each donor. Next came a second PCR, run for roughly 7 to 12 cycles, which used a sample-barcoded 5' primer along with a J-beta primer mix. Each cDNA molecule, via a template-switch adaptor with 12 random nucleotides, was tagged. MiXCR was run by TCRdb on the 5' RACE reads, yielding one entry per CDR3 protein. The data show hundreds of thousands of distinct CDR3 sequences, around two fifths seen once. With regard to this clonotype: The target antigen is unknown. This may stem from a read error, because a much larger clone lies one nucleotide away.

The sequencing sample was made of blood. This clonotype was obtained from a man aged 60 to 75 in good health.

CDR3 sequence (DNA): TGTGCCAGTTGGGAGCGGGACCGGGGAAAACTGTTTTTT. Its protein product is CASWERDRGKLFF. The chain is built from TRBV6-1 and TRBJ1-4; D is perhaps TRBD1 (5 bases). CDR3 length: 13 amino acids. CDR1 and CDR2 from the germline V gene are MNHNS and SASEGT. V gave up 9 bases and J gave up 10 bases, with 18 bases separating them.